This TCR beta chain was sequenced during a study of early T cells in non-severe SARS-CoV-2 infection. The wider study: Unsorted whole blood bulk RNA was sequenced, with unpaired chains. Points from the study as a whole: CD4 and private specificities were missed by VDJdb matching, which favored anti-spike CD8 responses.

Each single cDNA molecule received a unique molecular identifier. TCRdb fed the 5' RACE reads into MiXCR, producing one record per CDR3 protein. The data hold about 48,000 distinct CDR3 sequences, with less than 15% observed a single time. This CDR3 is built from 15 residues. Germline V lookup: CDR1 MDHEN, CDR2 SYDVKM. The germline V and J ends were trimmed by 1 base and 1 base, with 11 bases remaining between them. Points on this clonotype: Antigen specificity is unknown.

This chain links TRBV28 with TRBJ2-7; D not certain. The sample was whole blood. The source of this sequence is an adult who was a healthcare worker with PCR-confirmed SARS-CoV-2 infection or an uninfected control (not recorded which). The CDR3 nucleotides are TGTGCCAGCAGTTTATTGGGAAGCAGGTCCTACGAGCAGTACTTC. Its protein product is CASSLLGSRSYEQYF. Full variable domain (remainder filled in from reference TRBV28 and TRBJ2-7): DVKVTQSSRYLVKRTGEKVFLECVQDMDHENMFWYRQDPGLGLRLIYFSYDVKMKEKGDIPEGYSVSREKKERFSLILESASTNQTSMYLCASSLLGSRSYEQYFGPGTRLTVT.